The T cell receptor (beta chain) under discussion was sequenced for a study of neurological immune-mediated disorders (dated by TCRdb to about 2019). Turning to the overall study: The study compared peripheral blood TCR-beta repertoires of HTLV-I-associated myelopathy (HAM/TSP) patients, multiple sclerosis patients and healthy controls using UMI-based sequencing. The approximately 100 TCR-beta libraries included longitudinal samples, technical triplicates and paired sorted CD4+ and CD8+ T-cell subsets alongside PBMC samples. The cohort included about 66 subjects: approximately 15 with HAM/TSP, some 35 with multiple sclerosis, and some 20 healthy controls. The paper's findings and limits, for the study overall: The highest TCR clonal expansion was observed in HAM/TSP patients, whereas the lowest was observed in MS patients, even when compared with healthy controls. No identical CDR3 amino acid sequences were shared among expanded clones across subjects, suggesting private TCR-beta repertoires in all groups.

For unsorted PBMC libraries, 2 million PBMCs were used after storage in RNAlater at -80 degrees C until RNA extraction. Peripheral blood was subjected to Ficoll-Hypaque density gradient centrifugation to isolate PBMCs, which were then cryopreserved in liquid nitrogen. cDNA was synthesized by template-switch 5'RACE using a primer with a 10-nucleotide random unique molecular identifier that tagged each TCR transcript. Each sequencing run produced over 160 million TCR-beta sequences covering 15-18 subjects. The RNeasy kit was used for extraction of total RNA. The KAPA Real-time Library Amplification kit was used to amplify TCR-beta VDJ regions with primers for the TCR constant region and the 5'RACE anchor. A first PCR added sample indexes and Illumina adaptors, after which a second PCR increased the library yield. After Ampure bead purification, the roughly 650 bp TCR product was size-selected on a 2% E-gel SizeSelection system. Before pooling, library quality was checked on a Bioanalyzer, concentration was measured with Qubit, and libraries were quantified with the Kapa Library Quantification kit. An Illumina HiSeq 2500 was used to sequence the libraries paired-end at 2 x 150 bp. To increase sequence diversity, about 23-32% phiX was spiked into each library pool. Per the authors' processing: Quality-filtered reads were processed with the UMI-based MiGEC pipeline, which removed over 75% of raw TCR sequences during error correction. IMGT germline references were used for aligning VDJ genes, and each clonotype was defined as a unique CDR3 amino acid sequence together with its V-J genes. Clonal expansion, Shannon diversity and CDR3 relatedness (CalcPairwiseDistances, ClusterSamples) were evaluated with VDJtools, and phylogenetic trees were built with CLCbio workbench. A clone was classed as expanded if it had 8 or more unique UMIs, a cutoff based on coefficient-of-variation modelling across technical triplicates. TCRdb passed the public sequencing reads through fastp at Q25 and MiXCR, retaining productive beta sequences. When rows share a CDR3 protein, they turn into one entry using the most common DNA and genes. The authors' filters were not applied to this entry. The sample table contains tens of thousands of distinct CDR3 sequences; only one count was recorded for roughly a tenth of them. Together, the top ten hold about a fifth of the sample.

Relative to germline, V is 4 bases shorter and J is 1 base shorter, with 17 bases between their ends. CDR1 and CDR2 are read off the germline V gene (reference sequence) as SGHKS and YYEKEE. The CDR3 covers 16 residues, taking in both the cysteine and the phenylalanine. Of the read, only the CDR3 DNA is kept; its 48 bases are in frame from base 1. This clonotype was detected many times. This clone's antigen is unknown. No much larger clone is present one base from it, and per-base qualities are unavailable. This TCR was recovered from a woman aged 55-70 years with HTLV-1-associated myelopathy (HAM/TSP). The specimen was PBMCs. Recombination linked TRBV5-5 to TRBJ1-1, with an unclear D gene assignment. CDR3 reads: CASSPNPGRQNTEAFF. The nucleotide sequence reads TGTGCCAGCAGCCCGAATCCTGGACGGCAGAACACTGAAGCTTTCTTT.